The rows below give T cell receptor beta chains drawn from one sample of a study of T cell responses to AZD1222 COVID-19 vaccine. TCRdb's table, derived via immunoSEQ multiplex PCR, lists solely in-frame clones and lacks some. The data hold about 130,000 clones, with approximately 91% observed a single time. Sequenced material: peripheral blood, taken 28 days after the second AZD1222 dose. These receptors originate from an adult who received the AZD1222 COVID-19 vaccine. The CDR3 runs from the conserved cysteine through the conserved F or W. A D gene is named only where the DNA matches it firmly. Some rows mark clone size as missing; the rest say once, few, many or name a class of expanded clone.

CDR3: CASRATGGGWRTEAFF; DNA: TGTGCCAGTAGGGCGACAGGGGGCGGTTGGAGAACTGAAGCTTTCTTT; V: TRBV19; J: TRBJ1-1; size: NA; D: TRBD1
CDR3: CASSEKGVYYEQYF; DNA: TGTGCCAGCAGTGAGAAGGGGGTTTACTACGAGCAGTACTTC; V: TRBV2; J: TRBJ2-7; size: NA; D: NA
CDR3: CASSPFAGGEETQYF; DNA: TGTGCCAGCTCACCATTTGCGGGAGGAGAGGAGACCCAGTACTTC; V: TRBV18; J: TRBJ2-5; size: few; D: TRBD2
CDR3: CASRKQGSYNSPLHF; DNA: TGTGCCAGCAGGAAACAGGGTTCCTATAATTCACCCCTCCACTTT; V: TRBV2; J: TRBJ1-6; size: few; D: NA
CDR3: CASSPTGGRTGELFF; DNA: TGTGCCAGCAGCCCTACAGGGGGTAGAACCGGGGAGCTGTTTTTT; V: TRBV5-4; J: TRBJ2-2; size: NA; D: TRBD1
CDR3: CAISDYAGRPYNEQFF; DNA: TGTGCCATCAGTGATTATGCGGGGCGCCCCTACAATGAGCAGTTCTTC; V: TRBV10-3; J: TRBJ2-1; size: NA; D: NA
CDR3: CASATQVLGTEAFF; DNA: TGTGCCAGTGCGACACAGGTCTTGGGCACTGAAGCTTTCTTT; V: TRBV7-8; J: TRBJ1-1; size: once; D: NA
CDR3: CATRSFYEQYF; DNA: TGTGCAACCCGGAGCTTCTACGAGCAGTACTTC; V: TRBV28; J: TRBJ2-7; size: NA; D: NA
CDR3: CASSLWTTGGNEKLFF; DNA: TGTGCCAGCAGCTTGTGGACGACAGGGGGTAATGAAAAACTGTTTTTT; V: TRBV5-6; J: TRBJ1-4; size: once; D: TRBD1
CDR3: CATSSRGSSYEQYF; DNA: TGTGCCACCAGCAGCCGCGGGAGCTCCTACGAGCAGTACTTC; V: TRBV15; J: TRBJ2-7; size: medium-sized; D: TRBD2
CDR3: CASSQGQPRAQYF; DNA: TGTGCCAGCTCCCAAGGACAGCCGAGGGCCCAGTACTTC; V: TRBV18; J: TRBJ2-5; size: NA; D: NA
CDR3: CASRDRGSSYNSPLHF; DNA: TGTGCCAGCAGGGATAGGGGGAGCTCCTATAATTCACCCCTCCACTTT; V: TRBV3-1/TRBV3-2; J: TRBJ1-6; size: NA; D: NA
CDR3: CASSESETQTQYF; DNA: TGTGCCAGCAGTGAAAGTGAGACCCAGACCCAGTACTTC; V: TRBV6-1; J: TRBJ2-5; size: NA; D: NA
CDR3: CASRTGNSYEQYF; DNA: TGTGCCAGCAGAACAGGGAACTCCTACGAGCAGTACTTC; V: TRBV6-5; J: TRBJ2-7; size: NA; D: NA
CDR3: CASSPGLVSYNEQFF; DNA: TGCGCCAGCAGCCCGGGACTAGTTTCCTACAATGAGCAGTTCTTC; V: TRBV5-1; J: TRBJ2-1; size: once; D: TRBD2
CDR3: CASSLKRVPEAFF; DNA: TGCGCCAGCAGCTTAAAAAGGGTACCTGAAGCTTTCTTT; V: TRBV5-1; J: TRBJ1-1; size: NA; D: NA
CDR3: CASSLGSYTEAFF; DNA: TGTGCCAGCAGCTTAGGGTCATACACTGAAGCTTTCTTT; V: TRBV11-2; J: TRBJ1-1; size: NA; D: NA
CDR3: CASSQAGVNTIYF; DNA: TGTGCCAGCAGCCAAGCCGGGGTCAACACCATATATTTT; V: TRBV14; J: TRBJ1-3; size: NA; D: NA
CDR3: CASGLAQGWDTEAFF; DNA: TGTGCTAGTGGTTTGGCCCAGGGGTGGGACACTGAAGCTTTCTTT; V: TRBV12-5; J: TRBJ1-1; size: NA; D: NA
CDR3: CASRASGAWEKLFF; DNA: TGTGCCAGCAGAGCATCGGGGGCATGGGAAAAACTGTTTTTT; V: TRBV11-2; J: TRBJ1-4; size: NA; D: NA
CDR3: CSVGTGGDGYTF; DNA: TGCAGCGTTGGGACAGGGGGCGATGGCTACACCTTC; V: TRBV29-1; J: TRBJ1-2; size: NA; D: TRBD1
CDR3: CASSLALSWAGGNTIYF; DNA: TGTGCCAGCAGCTTAGCGCTTTCGTGGGCCGGTGGAAACACCATATATTTT; V: TRBV7-9; J: TRBJ1-3; size: NA; D: NA
CDR3: CASSQALAGAEQYF; DNA: TGTGCCAGCAGCCAAGCGCTAGCGGGGGCTGAGCAGTACTTC; V: TRBV3-1/TRBV3-2; J: TRBJ2-7; size: NA; D: TRBD2
CDR3: CASSLGVSGRGGNIQYF; DNA: TGTGCCAGCAGCTTAGGGGTTAGCGGAAGAGGTGGGAACATTCAGTACTTC; V: TRBV7-3; J: TRBJ2-4; size: NA; D: NA
CDR3: CASSRLARNEQYF; DNA: TGTGCCAGCAGCCGACTAGCTAGGAACGAGCAGTACTTC; V: TRBV12-3/TRBV12-4; J: TRBJ2-7; size: NA; D: TRBD2
CDR3: CATRTGELYNEQFF; DNA: TGTGCCACCCGGACAGGGGAATTATACAATGAGCAGTTCTTC; V: TRBV5-4; J: TRBJ2-1; size: NA; D: TRBD1
CDR3: CASSETGLNYGYTF; DNA: TGTGCCAGCAGTGAGACAGGTCTTAACTATGGCTACACCTTC; V: TRBV6-1; J: TRBJ1-2; size: NA; D: NA
CDR3: CASSPIGHLDTEAFF; DNA: TGTGCCAGCAGCCCTATCGGACACCTGGACACTGAAGCTTTCTTT; V: TRBV14; J: TRBJ1-1; size: NA; D: NA
CDR3: CASSPKDRTSSYNSPLHF; DNA: TGTGCCAGCAGCCCCAAGGACAGGACCAGCTCCTATAATTCACCCCTCCACTTT; V: TRBV7-8; J: TRBJ1-6; size: NA; D: TRBD1
CDR3: CASRRDTDTQYF; DNA: TGCGCCAGCCGGCGGGACACAGATACGCAGTATTTT; V: TRBV5-1; J: TRBJ2-3; size: NA; D: NA
CDR3: CASSSARVLSSPLHF; DNA: TGTGCCAGCAGCTCCGCCAGGGTGTTGAGCTCACCCCTCCACTTT; V: TRBV6-2/TRBV6-3; J: TRBJ1-6; size: once; D: NA
CDR3: CASSQTGNYGYTF; DNA: TGCGCCAGCAGCCAAACGGGGAACTATGGCTACACCTTC; V: TRBV5-1; J: TRBJ1-2; size: NA; D: NA
CDR3: CASSLDSGDEQYF; DNA: TGTGCCAGCAGCTTAGATTCAGGGGACGAGCAGTACTTC; V: TRBV11-3; J: TRBJ2-7; size: NA; D: NA
CDR3: CASSEAGSSPLHF; DNA: TGTGCCAGCAGTGAAGCGGGGAGTTCACCCCTCCACTTT; V: TRBV6-1; J: TRBJ1-6; size: once; D: NA
CDR3: CASTPGASGAYNSPLHF; DNA: TGTGCCAGCACGCCGGGAGCCTCCGGGGCCTATAATTCACCCCTCCACTTT; V: TRBV5-6; J: TRBJ1-6; size: NA; D: NA
CDR3: CASSQDGAGGENEQFF; DNA: TGCGCCAGCAGCCAAGATGGAGCGGGAGGTGAAAATGAGCAGTTCTTC; V: TRBV4-1; J: TRBJ2-1; size: NA; D: TRBD2
CDR3: CASSVEVSRGIYTF; DNA: TGTGCCAGCAGCGTAGAAGTATCCCGAGGAATCTACACCTTC; V: TRBV9; J: TRBJ1-2; size: NA; D: NA
CDR3: CTGQGAVNTEAFF; DNA: TGTACCGGACAGGGGGCCGTGAACACTGAAGCTTTCTTT; V: TRBV2; J: TRBJ1-1; size: NA; D: TRBD1